These 7 T cell receptor beta chains were all obtained from the same sample, sequenced in a study of cytomegalovirus exposure and HLA in healthy donors. 13 Jbeta primers and 60 Vbeta primers were used for the PCR. The table came from immunoSEQ multiplex PCR; TCRdb's copy has only in-frame clones and leaves some out. The sample includes about 59,000 clones, under 80% of them seen just once. The sample comprised PBMCs. These receptors came from a man aged 25-45 years in good health and CMV-seropositive.

The CDR3 loop is CASNPAGQVYNEQFF. CDR3 DNA sequence: TGCGCCAGCAACCCTGCGGGACAGGTATACAATGAGCAGTTCTTC. The chain uses TRBV5-1 and TRBJ2-1, with TRBD1 matching 8 bases. The CDR3 is made up of 15 amino acids. CDR1 is SGHRS, CDR2 YFSETQ, per germline. V gave up 6 bases and J gave up 4 bases; unmatched junction bases: 9.

This clone was detected a few times. The chain couples TRBV2 to TRBJ2-3, with D perhaps TRBD1 (6 bases). The ends were cut back, 10 bases at V and 0 bases at J, with 11 bases in the middle. The CDR3 length is 13 residues. Looked up from germline, CDR1 is SNHLY and CDR2 is FYNNEI. DNA for the CDR3: TGTGCCAAACAGGGAAGGAGCACAGATACGCAGTATTTT. Its translation: CAKQGRSTDTQYF. Filled out from reference TRBV2 and TRBJ2-3, the complete variable domain reads EPEVTQTPSHQVTQMGQEVILRCVPISNHLYFYWYRQILGQKVEFLVSFYNNEISEKSEIFDDQFSVERPDGSNFTLKIRSTKLEDSAMYFCAKQGRSTDTQYFGPGTRLTVL.

The chain employs TRBV19 and TRBJ2-5; 7 positions agree with TRBD1. The germline V gene encodes CDR1 LNHDA and CDR2 SQIVND (reference sequence). The ends lost 7 bases at V and 4 bases at J; junction bases unmatched: 9. The CDR3 length is 14 residues. The CDR3 DNA reads TGTGCCAGTACCCCCAGGGGGTCCCCAGAGACCCAGTACTTC. Its protein product is CASTPRGSPETQYF.

The chain carries TRBV20-1 and TRBJ1-1; no clear D. The CDR3 runs to 9 residues. V lost 8 bases and J 5 bases, leaving 6 bases between the germline ends. The germline gives CDR1 DFQATT, CDR2 SNEGSKA (reference sequence). CDR3 sequence reads: CSPLTEAFF. Here the CDR3 DNA reads TGCAGTCCGTTGACTGAAGCTTTCTTT.

V and J are TRBV28 and TRBJ1-1, with D tentatively TRBD1 (6 bases). The germline CDR1 and CDR2 sequences are MDHEN and SYDVKM. V lost 3 bases and J lost 1, with 15 bases in between. CDR3 length: 16 residues. The DNA for the CDR3 is TGTGCCAGCAGTTTGGTCGCTTCGGGACAGAACACTGAAGCTTTCTTT. Its protein is CASSLVASGQNTEAFF.

This chain links TRBV27 with TRBJ2-2; D ambiguous. V shed 6 bases and J shed 0 bases, with 5 bases lying between them. Germline V lookup: CDR1 MNHEY, CDR2 SMNVEV (reference sequence). The CDR3 has 13 amino acids. The CDR3 reads CASRQANTGELFF. CDR3 bases: TGTGCCAGCAGGCAGGCGAACACCGGGGAGCTGTTTTTT.

Only one count was recorded for this clone. This chain uses TRBV4-3 with TRBJ2-5; 7 bases align to TRBD2. Germline V lookup: CDR1 LGHNA, CDR2 YSLEER. CDR3 length: 15 residues. With V trimmed by 4 bases and J by 5 bases, 10 bases remained unmatched. The CDR3: CASSLTGSGVETQYF. Here the CDR3 DNA reads TGCGCCAGCAGCCTCACGGGAAGCGGGGTGGAGACCCAGTACTTC.